This T cell receptor beta chain was captured in a study of cytomegalovirus exposure and HLA in healthy donors. Study-wide results and limits: CMV serostatus was the sole immune exposure data available.

Amplification used 60 Vbeta primers and 13 Jbeta primers. Clones were sequenced by immunoSEQ multiplex PCR, and TCRdb holds only the in-frame ones, with some missing. The data show 200,000 to 250,000 clones, 70% to 85% seen once. The V end was cut by 1 base, the J end by 0 bases, with 6 bases between. Germline V gene sequence: CDR1 SGHVS, CDR2 FQNEAQ. The CDR3 consists of 14 residues. About this clone: The antigen is unknown.

This receptor was identified in a woman in her thirties or forties in good health and CMV-seronegative. Specimen: PBMCs. V is TRBV7-8 and J is TRBJ1-2; D uncertain. CDR3 sequence (DNA): TGTGCCAGCAGCTTAGGGGGAGCTAACTATGGCTACACCTTC. Protein product: CASSLGGANYGYTF.